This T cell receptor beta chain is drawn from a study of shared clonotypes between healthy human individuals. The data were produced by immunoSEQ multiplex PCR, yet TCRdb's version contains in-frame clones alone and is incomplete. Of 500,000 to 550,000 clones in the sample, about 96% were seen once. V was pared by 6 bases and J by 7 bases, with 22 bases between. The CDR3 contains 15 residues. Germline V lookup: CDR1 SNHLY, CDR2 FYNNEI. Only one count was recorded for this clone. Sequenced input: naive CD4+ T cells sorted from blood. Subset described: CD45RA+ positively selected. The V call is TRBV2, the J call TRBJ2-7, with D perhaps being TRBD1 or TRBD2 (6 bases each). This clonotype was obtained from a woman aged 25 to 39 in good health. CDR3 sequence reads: CASSLQGRNAGEQYF. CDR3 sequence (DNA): TGTGCCAGCAGCTTACAGGGAAGAAATGCGGGGGAGCAGTACTTC.